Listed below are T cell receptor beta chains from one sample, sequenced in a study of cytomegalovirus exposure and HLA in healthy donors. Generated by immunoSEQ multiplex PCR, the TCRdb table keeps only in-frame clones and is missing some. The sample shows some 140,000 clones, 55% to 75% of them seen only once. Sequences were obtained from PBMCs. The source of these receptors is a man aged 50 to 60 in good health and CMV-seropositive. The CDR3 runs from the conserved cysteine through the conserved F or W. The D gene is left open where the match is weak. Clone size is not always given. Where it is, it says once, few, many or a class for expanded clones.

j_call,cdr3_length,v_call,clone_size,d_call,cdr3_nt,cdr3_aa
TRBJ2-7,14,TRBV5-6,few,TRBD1,TGTGCCAGCAGCTTTATGGACAGGGATGCTGAGCAGTACTTC,CASSFMDRDAEQYF
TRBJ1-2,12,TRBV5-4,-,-,TGTGCCAGCAGCTTTGGGGCCTATGGCTACACCTTC,CASSFGAYGYTF
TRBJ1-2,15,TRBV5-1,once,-,TGCGCCAGCAGCCTCGGGACATCGGCTCTTTATGGCTACACCTTC,CASSLGTSALYGYTF
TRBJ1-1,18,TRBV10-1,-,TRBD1,TGCGCCAGCAGTTCCCGCGGGGACAGGGGGCCTATGAACACTGAAGCTTTCTTT,CASSSRGDRGPMNTEAFF
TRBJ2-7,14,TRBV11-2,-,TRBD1,TGTGCCAGCAGTCTAACAGGGGGCCCCTACGAGCAGTACTTC,CASSLTGGPYEQYF
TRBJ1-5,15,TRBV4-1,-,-,TGCGCCAGCAGCCAAGGGGGGGGCTCCGAATGGCCCCAGCATTTT,CASSQGGGSEWPQHF
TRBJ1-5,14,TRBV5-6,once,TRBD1,TGTGCCAGCAGCGCGGGACAGTCCACCCGGCCCCAGCATTTT,CASSAGQSTRPQHF
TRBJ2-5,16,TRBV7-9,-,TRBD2,TGTGCCAGCAGACGGACTAGCGGGAGGGCCGAGGAGACCCAGTACTTC,CASRRTSGRAEETQYF
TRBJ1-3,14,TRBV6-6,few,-,TGTGCCAGCAGGCCCATCGGCTCTGGAAACACCATATATTTT,CASRPIGSGNTIYF
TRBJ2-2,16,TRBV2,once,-,TGTGCCAGCAGTTATCAGGGGGGCGCATCCACCGGGGAGCTGTTTTTT,CASSYQGGASTGELFF
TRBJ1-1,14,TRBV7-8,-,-,TGTGCCAGCAGCTGGGAGGGCGGAAACACTGAAGCTTTCTTT,CASSWEGGNTEAFF
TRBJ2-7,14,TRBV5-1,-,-,TGCGCCAGCAGAGGGGCCCAGGGTGACCTCGAGCAGTACTTC,CASRGAQGDLEQYF
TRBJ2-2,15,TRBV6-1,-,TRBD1,TGTGCCAGCAGCTCCGGTGACAGGGGCCCCGGGGAGCTGTTTTTT,CASSSGDRGPGELFF
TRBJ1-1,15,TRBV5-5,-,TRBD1,TGTGCCAGCAGCTTGGTTGACAGGGTGAACACTGAAGCTTTCTTT,CASSLVDRVNTEAFF
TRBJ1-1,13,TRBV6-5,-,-,TGTGCCAGCAGTAGCAGCGGGGGGCGAGTAGCTTTCTTT,CASSSSGGRVAFF
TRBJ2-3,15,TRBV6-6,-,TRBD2,TGTGCCAGCAACCACTTAGCGGGTTTTACAGATACGCAGTATTTT,CASNHLAGFTDTQYF
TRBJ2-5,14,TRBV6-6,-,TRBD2,TGTGCCAGCAGTGCGGGACTAGTTGGAGAGACCCAGTACTTC,CASSAGLVGETQYF
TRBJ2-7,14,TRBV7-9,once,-,TGTGCCAGCAGCTTAGGAGGGGGAGCCTACGAGCAGTACTTC,CASSLGGGAYEQYF
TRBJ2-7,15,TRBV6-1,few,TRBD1,TGTGCCAGCAGTTCCGGGACAGGGGTCCCCCACGAGCAGTACTTC,CASSSGTGVPHEQYF
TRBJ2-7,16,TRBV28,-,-,TGTGCCAGCAGTGAGGTCGGGGGGCGGGAGTCACACGAGCAGTACTTC,CASSEVGGRESHEQYF
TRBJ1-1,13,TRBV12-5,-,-,TGTGCTAGTACCGGGACACCGAACACTGAAGCTTTCTTT,CASTGTPNTEAFF
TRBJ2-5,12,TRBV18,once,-,TGTGCCAGCTCTCCAAGGGGAGAGACCCAGTACTTC,CASSPRGETQYF
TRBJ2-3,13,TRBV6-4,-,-,TGTGCCAGCAGTGAGGCACCAACAGATACGCAGTATTTT,CASSEAPTDTQYF
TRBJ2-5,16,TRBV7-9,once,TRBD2,TGTGCCAGCAGCTCCACGCGGGACTACCGTCCGAAGACCCAGTACTTC,CASSSTRDYRPKTQYF
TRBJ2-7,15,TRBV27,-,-,TGTGCCAGCCGATTAGGAGGGGCCGGAGCGAGCGAGCAGTACTTC,CASRLGGAGASEQYF
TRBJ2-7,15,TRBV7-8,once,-,TGTGCCAGCAGCCCGCGCCGTTTCTCGTCCTACGAGCAGTACTTC,CASSPRRFSSYEQYF
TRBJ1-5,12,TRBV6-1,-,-,TGTGCCAGCAGTTTTCCATACGGGCCCCAGCATTTT,CASSFPYGPQHF
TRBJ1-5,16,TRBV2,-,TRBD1,TGTGCCAGCAGTCCCGACAGGGGGCGGCTGGATCAGCCCCAGCATTTT,CASSPDRGRLDQPQHF
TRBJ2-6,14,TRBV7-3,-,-,TGTGCCAGCAGCTCCCTTTCTGGGGCCAACGTCCTGACTTTC,CASSSLSGANVLTF
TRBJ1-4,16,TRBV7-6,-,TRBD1,TGTGCCAGCAGCTCGGTACAGGGGGGAACTAATGAAAAACTGTTTTTT,CASSSVQGGTNEKLFF
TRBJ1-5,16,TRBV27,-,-,TGTGCCAGCAGCCCCTTCTGGTTGTCGGGCAATCAGCCCCAGCATTTT,CASSPFWLSGNQPQHF
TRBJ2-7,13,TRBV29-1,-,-,TGCAGCGTTAATTTCGAGGGGGTTTACGAGCAGTACTTC,CSVNFEGVYEQYF
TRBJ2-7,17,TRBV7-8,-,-,TGTGCCAGCAGCTTAGCCCCCCGACTAGGAAGGGGATACGAGCAGTACTTC,CASSLAPRLGRGYEQYF
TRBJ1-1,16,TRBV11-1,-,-,TGTGCCAGCAGCCGCGGGGGTGCACGGGGCCGCCCTGAAGCTTTCTTT,CASSRGGARGRPEAFF
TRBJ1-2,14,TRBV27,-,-,TGTGCCAGCAGTTTCCGAGTGGGGGCCTATGGCTACACCTTC,CASSFRVGAYGYTF
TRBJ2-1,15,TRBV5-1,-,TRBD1,TGCGCCAGCAGCTACTCGGGGACAGGGGTCAATGAGCAGTTCTTC,CASSYSGTGVNEQFF
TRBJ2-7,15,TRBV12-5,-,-,TGTGCTAGTGGTTTGGAGGTGACCGACTCCTACGAGCAGTACTTC,CASGLEVTDSYEQYF
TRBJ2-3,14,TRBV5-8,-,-,TGTGCCAGCAGCCCGGGGGACAGCACAGATACGCAGTATTTT,CASSPGDSTDTQYF
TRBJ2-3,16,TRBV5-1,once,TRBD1,TGCGCCAGCAGCCCCAGGGGGAGCGGTAGCACAGATACGCAGTATTTT,CASSPRGSGSTDTQYF
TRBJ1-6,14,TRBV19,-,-,TGTGCCAGTAGTATTGGGAGGGTGGATTCACCCCTCCACTTT,CASSIGRVDSPLHF
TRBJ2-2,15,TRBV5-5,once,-,TGTGCCAGCAGCTTGGTGGCAGGGCCCACCGGGGAGCTGTTTTTT,CASSLVAGPTGELFF
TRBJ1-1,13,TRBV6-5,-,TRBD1,TGTGCCAGCAGTATCCGACAGGGTGGTGAAGCTTTCTTT,CASSIRQGGEAFF
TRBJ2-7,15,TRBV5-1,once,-,TGCGCCAGCAGCTTGATCACACAGAGCTCCTACGAGCAGTACTTC,CASSLITQSSYEQYF
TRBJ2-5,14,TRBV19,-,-,TGTGCCAGTAGTATAGGGCAGAATGAAGAGACCCAGTACTTC,CASSIGQNEETQYF
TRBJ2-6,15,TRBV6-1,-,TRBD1,TGTGCCAGCAGGACAGGGGGCTCTGGGGCCAACGTCCTGACTTTC,CASRTGGSGANVLTF
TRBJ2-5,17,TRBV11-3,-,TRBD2,TGTGCCAGCAGCTTTTCTAGCGGGAGTCCAGGGCAAGAGACCCAGTACTTC,CASSFSSGSPGQETQYF
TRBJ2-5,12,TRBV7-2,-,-,TGTGCCAGCAGCAGGAGGCAAGAGACCCAGTACTTC,CASSRRQETQYF
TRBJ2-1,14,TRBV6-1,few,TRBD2,TGTGCCAGCAGTTCTAGCGGGGGATACTCTGAGCAGTTCTTC,CASSSSGGYSEQFF
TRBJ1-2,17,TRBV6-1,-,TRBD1,TGTGCCAGCAGTGGAGGGGACAGGAACCCAATCGGGTATGGCTACACCTTC,CASSGGDRNPIGYGYTF
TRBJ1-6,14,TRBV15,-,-,TGTGCCACCAGCAGATCCGGGAACAATTCACCCCTCCACTTT,CATSRSGNNSPLHF
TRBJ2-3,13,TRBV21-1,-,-,TGTGCCAGCAACCAGACAGGGACAGATACGCAGTATTTT,CASNQTGTDTQYF
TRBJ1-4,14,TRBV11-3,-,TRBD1,TGTGCCAGCAGCATCGGGACAGCGGGTGAAAAACTGTTTTTT,CASSIGTAGEKLFF
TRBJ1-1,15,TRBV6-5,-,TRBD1,TGTGCCAGCAGGCGAACCGGGACAGTGAACACTGAAGCTTTCTTT,CASRRTGTVNTEAFF
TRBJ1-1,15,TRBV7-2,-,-,TGTGCCAGCAGATCCCAGGGTGGCTTTGTCACTGAAGCTTTCTTT,CASRSQGGFVTEAFF
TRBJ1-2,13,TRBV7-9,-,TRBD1,TGTGCCAGCACCAGGGGACAGCCCTATGGCTACACCTTC,CASTRGQPYGYTF